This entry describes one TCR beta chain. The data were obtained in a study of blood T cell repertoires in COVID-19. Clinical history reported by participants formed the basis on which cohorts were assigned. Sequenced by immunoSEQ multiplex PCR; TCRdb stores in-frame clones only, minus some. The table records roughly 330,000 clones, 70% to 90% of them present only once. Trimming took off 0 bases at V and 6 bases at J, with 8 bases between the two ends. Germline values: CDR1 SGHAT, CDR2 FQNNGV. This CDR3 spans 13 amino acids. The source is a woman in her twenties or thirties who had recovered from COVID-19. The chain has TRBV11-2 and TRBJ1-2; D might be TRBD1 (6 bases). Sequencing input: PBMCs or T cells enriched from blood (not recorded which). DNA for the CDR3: TGTGCCAGCAGCTTAGAACCAGGGGATGGCTACACCTTC. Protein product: CASSLEPGDGYTF.